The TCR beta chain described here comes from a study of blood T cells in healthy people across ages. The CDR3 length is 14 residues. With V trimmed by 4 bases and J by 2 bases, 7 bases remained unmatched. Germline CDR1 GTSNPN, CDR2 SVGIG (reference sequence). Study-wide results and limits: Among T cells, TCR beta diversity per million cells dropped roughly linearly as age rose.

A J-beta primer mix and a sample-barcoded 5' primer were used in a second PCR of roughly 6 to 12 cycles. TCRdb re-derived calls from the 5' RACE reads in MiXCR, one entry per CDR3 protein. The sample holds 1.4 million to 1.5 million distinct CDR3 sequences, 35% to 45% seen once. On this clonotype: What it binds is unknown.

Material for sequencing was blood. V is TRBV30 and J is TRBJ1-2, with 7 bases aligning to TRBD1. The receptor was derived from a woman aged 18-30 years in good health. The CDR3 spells CAWKWDSRNYGYTF. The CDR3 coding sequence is TGTGCCTGGAAGTGGGACAGTCGAAACTATGGCTACACCTTC.